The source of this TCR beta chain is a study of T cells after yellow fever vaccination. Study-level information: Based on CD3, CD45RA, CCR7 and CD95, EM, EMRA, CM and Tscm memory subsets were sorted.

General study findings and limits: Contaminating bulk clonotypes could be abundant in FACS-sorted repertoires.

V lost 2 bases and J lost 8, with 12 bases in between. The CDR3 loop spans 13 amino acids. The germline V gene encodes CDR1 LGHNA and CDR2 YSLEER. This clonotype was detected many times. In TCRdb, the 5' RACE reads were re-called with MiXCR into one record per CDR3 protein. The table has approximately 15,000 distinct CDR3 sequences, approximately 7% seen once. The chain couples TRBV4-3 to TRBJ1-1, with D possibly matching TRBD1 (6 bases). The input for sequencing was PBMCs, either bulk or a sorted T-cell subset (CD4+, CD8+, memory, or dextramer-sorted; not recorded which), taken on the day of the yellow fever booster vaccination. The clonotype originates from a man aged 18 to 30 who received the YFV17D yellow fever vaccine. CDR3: CASSQTGHDEAFF. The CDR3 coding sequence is TGCGCCAGCAGCCAAACGGGACACGACGAAGCTTTCTTT.